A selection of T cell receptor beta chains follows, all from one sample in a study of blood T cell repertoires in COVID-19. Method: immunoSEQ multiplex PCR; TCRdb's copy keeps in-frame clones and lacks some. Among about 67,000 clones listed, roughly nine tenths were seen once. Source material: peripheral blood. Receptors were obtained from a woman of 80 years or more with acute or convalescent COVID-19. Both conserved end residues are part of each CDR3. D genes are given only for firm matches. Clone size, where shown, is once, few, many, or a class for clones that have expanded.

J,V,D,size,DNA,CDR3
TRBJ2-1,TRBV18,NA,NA,TGTGCCAGCTCACCACTTAACTATGAGCAGTTCTTC,CASSPLNYEQFF
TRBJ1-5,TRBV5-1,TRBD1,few,TGCGCCAGCAGCCCCCGACCCCTAGGGACAGATCAGCCCCAGCATTTT,CASSPRPLGTDQPQHF
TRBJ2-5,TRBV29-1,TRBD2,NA,TGCAGCGTTGAAGTTTCTAGCGGAACGACCCAGTACTTC,CSVEVSSGTTQYF
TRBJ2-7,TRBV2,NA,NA,TGTGCCAGCAGTGAACACCGAGGACGGGGCGAGCAGTACTTC,CASSEHRGRGEQYF
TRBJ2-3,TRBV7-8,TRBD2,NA,TGTGCCAGCAGCTCCCGGTTCTCCGGACTAGCGGCTAGCACAGATACGCAGTATTTT,CASSSRFSGLAASTDTQYF
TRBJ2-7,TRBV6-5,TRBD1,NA,TGTGCCAGCACCGGACAGGGGGCCAACGAGCAGTACTTC,CASTGQGANEQYF
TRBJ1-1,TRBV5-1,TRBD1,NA,TGCGCCAGCAGCACCGGGACAGGGGGATACCCTGAAGCTTTCTTT,CASSTGTGGYPEAFF
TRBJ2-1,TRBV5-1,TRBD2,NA,TGCGCCAGCAGAGTTCTCGGGACTAGTGGAATAAGGGTCTCCTACAATGAGCAGTTCTTC,CASRVLGTSGIRVSYNEQFF
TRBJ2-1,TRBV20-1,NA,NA,TGCAGTGCACCCGGGACTTCTGAGCAGTTCTTC,CSAPGTSEQFF
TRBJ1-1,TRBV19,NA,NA,TGTGCCAGTAGTATAGGGCAGTTGAACACTGAAGCTTTCTTT,CASSIGQLNTEAFF
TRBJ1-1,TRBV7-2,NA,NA,TGTGCCAGCAGCTCAGCGATCGGGGCAGGGGTGACTGAAGCTTTCTTT,CASSSAIGAGVTEAFF
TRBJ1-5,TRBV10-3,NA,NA,TGTGCCATCAAGGGGGAGCCCGGCCAGCCCCAGCATTTT,CAIKGEPGQPQHF
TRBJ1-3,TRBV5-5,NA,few,TGTGCCAGCAGCGACCTCCGGGTCCGAACTGCTGGAAACACCATATATTTT,CASSDLRVRTAGNTIYF
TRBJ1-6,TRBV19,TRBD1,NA,TGTGCCAGTAGTATCCCGACAGGGAGTTCAGAAAATTCACCCCTCCACTTT,CASSIPTGSSENSPLHF
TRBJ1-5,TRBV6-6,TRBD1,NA,TGTGCCAGCAGTCCCTCTATGACAGGGGCCAATCAGCCCCAGCATTTT,CASSPSMTGANQPQHF
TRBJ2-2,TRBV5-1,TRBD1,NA,TGCGCCAGCAGCCAGCCAGGGGGCTTCAACACCGGGGAGCTGTTTTTT,CASSQPGGFNTGELFF
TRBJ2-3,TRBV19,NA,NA,TGTGCCAGTAGTCCGTCTAGCACAGATACGCAGTATTTT,CASSPSSTDTQYF
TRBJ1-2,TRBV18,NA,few,TGTGCCAGCTCACCACTCGAAGGGGCCGACTATGGCTACACCTTC,CASSPLEGADYGYTF
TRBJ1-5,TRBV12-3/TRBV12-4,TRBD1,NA,TGTGCCAGCAGGGGACAGGCGTATCAGCCCCAGCATTTT,CASRGQAYQPQHF